This T cell receptor (beta chain) stems from a study of CDR3 diversity in severe acne. In germline, CDR1 is ENHRY, CDR2 SYGVKD. Trimming took 6 bases from V and 4 from J; bases not matched to a gene: 5. The CDR3 length is 15 residues. TCRdb re-called the PCR reads with MiXCR, one entry per CDR3 protein. The data contain tens of thousands of distinct CDR3 sequences, 51% of them singletons. The sample holds a few counts of this clonotype. The clonotype was recovered from a male donor in good health, without acne. J is TRBJ1-6 and V is TRBV10-3; the match to TRBD1 covers 8 bases. Source material: blood. CDR3 region: CAIRLTGEYNSPLHF. CDR3 DNA: TGTGCCATCAGGTTGACAGGGGAATATAATTCACCCCTCCACTTT.